The entry that follows covers one T cell receptor (beta chain) sequence. Its antigen is currently unknown. The CDR3 consists of 14 residues. Germline-derived CDR1 and CDR2 are LNHDA and SQIVND (reference sequence). V shed 8 bases, J shed 5 bases, and the junction held 11 bases outside the gene matches. Repertoires were generated with immunoSEQ multiplex PCR, while TCRdb's copy carries only in-frame clones and drops some. This table has some 37,000 clones, roughly 82% appearing once. This record belongs to a study of OX40 agonist ivuxolimab in advanced cancers. Study summary: Ivuxolimab doses were 0.01, 0.1, 0.3, 1.5, 3 or 10 mg/kg every 2 weeks.

Study-wide results and caveats: In the 0.1 to 3.0 mg/kg range, CD4+ and CD8+ blood T cells had expanded clonally by week 6.

This clonotype was obtained from an adult with an advanced solid tumor such as melanoma, head and neck, liver or kidney cancer. The chain has TRBV19 and TRBJ1-1; 7 bases are shared with TRBD1. The sequencing used CD4+ or CD8+ T cells sorted from blood, collected in a trial of the OX40 agonist ivuxolimab. This chain's CDR3 is CASAPQGDWTEAFF. The DNA for the CDR3 is TGTGCCAGTGCGCCCCAGGGGGATTGGACTGAAGCTTTCTTT.